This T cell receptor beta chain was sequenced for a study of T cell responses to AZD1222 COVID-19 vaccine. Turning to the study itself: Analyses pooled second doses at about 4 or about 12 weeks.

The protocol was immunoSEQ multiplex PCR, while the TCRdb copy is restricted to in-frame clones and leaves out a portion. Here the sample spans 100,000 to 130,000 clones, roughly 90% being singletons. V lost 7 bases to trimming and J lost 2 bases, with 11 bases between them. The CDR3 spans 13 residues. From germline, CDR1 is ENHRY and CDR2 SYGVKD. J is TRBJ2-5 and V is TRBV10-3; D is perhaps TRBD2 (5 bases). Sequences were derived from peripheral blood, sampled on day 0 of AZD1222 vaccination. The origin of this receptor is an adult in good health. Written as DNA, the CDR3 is TGTGCCATCATGGGAGTTAATCAAGAGACCCAGTACTTC. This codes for CAIMGVNQETQYF.